Following are 10 T cell receptor beta chains from one sample sequenced in a study of T cells in women clearing cervical HPV infection. The repertoire was sequenced with immunoSEQ multiplex PCR; TCRdb's copy has only in-frame clones and lacks some. The listing contains 45,000 to 55,000 clones. Sequenced sample: blood buffy coat. All receptors come from a woman between 18 and 70 years old with a cervical HPV16 infection that either progressed to CIN3+ or cleared (not recorded which).

To note about this clone: Sequencing ends 3 residues short of the CDR3 end; the germline J gene provides the rest. The chain couples TRBV20-1 to TRBJ2-7; TRBD1 aligns across 7 bases. J was trimmed by 1 base and V by 0 bases; bases with no gene match: 6. Germline loops: CDR1 DFQATT, CDR2 SNEGSKA (reference sequence). The CDR3 has 15 residues. CDR3 residues: CSARDLRGSSYEQYF. Incomplete CDR3 DNA: TGCAGTGCTAGAGACCTCAGGGGGTCTTCCTACGAG.

About this clone: The read is 3 residues too short to cover the CDR3 end, so that end is filled in from the germline J gene. This sequence joins TRBV15 and TRBJ2-5; 7 nucleotides line up with TRBD1. V lost 0 bases, J lost 2 bases, and 6 bases stayed unmatched. Germline lookup yields CDR1 LNHNV and CDR2 YYDKDF (reference sequence). The CDR3 contains 16 residues. The part of the CDR3 DNA that was read is TGTGCCACCAGCAGAGATCAGGGGGACAGACAAGAGACC. Translation: CATSRDQGDRQET. The full CDR3 is CATSRDQGDRQETQYF.

With respect to this clone: Coverage ceases 3 residues before the CDR3 finishes, and the germline J gene fills in the end. V and J are TRBV7-2 and TRBJ2-7; D is uncertain. This CDR3 is 15 amino acids long. Between the trimmed V and J ends, which lost 5 bases and 1 base, there was a span of 15 bases. Germline V gives CDR1 SGHTA, CDR2 FQGNSA. CDR3 in amino acids: CASSPDKKVSYEQYF. The DNA read from the CDR3 is TGTGCCAGCAGCCCCGACAAGAAAGTATCCTACGAG. The complete variable domain, with remaining parts taken from reference TRBV7-2 and TRBJ2-7, reads GAGVSQSPSNKVTEKGKDVELRCDPISGHTALYWYRQSLGQGLEFLIYFQGNSAPDKSGLPSDRFSAERTGGSVSTLTIQRTQQEDSAVYLCASSPDKKVSYEQYFGPGTRLTVT.

As for this clone: The read ends 3 residues shy of where the CDR3 ends; the end is completed using the germline J gene. The rearrangement links TRBV11-3 to TRBJ2-5, with 8 nucleotides matching TRBD1. The ends lost 1 base at V and 5 bases at J; junction bases unmatched: 6. From germline, CDR1 is SGHNT and CDR2 YENEEA. The CDR3 totals 15 residues. Partial CDR3 DNA: TGTGCCAGCAGCTTAGGGACAGGGTTTGCGGAGACC. The encoded protein is CASSLGTGFAET. The CDR3 in its entirety is CASSLGTGFAETQYF.

As regards this clone: The observed sequence ends 3 residues before the CDR3 terminus, with the missing tail filled in from the germline J gene. This sequence joins TRBV19 and TRBJ1-4; 7 positions match TRBD1. The V gene's germline CDR1 is LNHDA and CDR2 SQIVND (reference sequence). The length of the CDR3 is 15 residues. CDR3 loop: CASSPQGGTARKLFF. The CDR3 bases that were read are TGTGCCAGTAGCCCGCAAGGGGGGACAGCGAGGAAA.

Note on this clone: The CDR3 extends 3 residues past the end of the read, so its final part is completed from the germline J gene. V and J are TRBV5-1 and TRBJ1-2; possible D gene TRBD1, 6 bases. V lost 3 bases and J 4 bases, leaving 10 bases between the germline ends. Germline CDR1 SGHRS, CDR2 YFSETQ. The CDR3 consists of 13 residues. This CDR3 reads CASSWGPTYGYTF. The CDR3 bases that were read are TGCGCCAGCAGCTGGGGGCCTACCTATGGC.

Of note for this clone: The CDR3 is cut off 3 residues early in the read; its end comes from the germline J gene. The chain joins TRBV20-1 to TRBJ1-2; perhaps TRBD1 as D (6 bases). V was trimmed by 5 bases and J by 2 bases, leaving 15 bases between them. The CDR3 is 14 residues long. CDR1 DFQATT and CDR2 SNEGSKA come from the germline V gene (reference sequence). The part of the CDR3 DNA that was read is TGCAGTGCTGAATACCCAGGACAGAACTATGGC. It encodes CSAEYPGQNYG. The CDR3, in full, reads CSAEYPGQNYGYTF.

As for this clone: Sequencing ends 3 residues short of the CDR3 end; the germline J gene provides the rest. V and J are TRBV30 and TRBJ2-3; the match to TRBD1 covers 7 bases. Per germline, CDR1 GTSNPN and CDR2 SVGIG (reference sequence). The CDR3 consists of 15 residues. Germline trimming cut 3 bases from V and 4 bases from J; bases unmatched to any gene: 10. The sequenced part of the CDR3 DNA is TGTGCCTGGAGGCACCCCGGGCAGGGGGCAGATACG. The encoded protein is CAWRHPGQGADT. The whole CDR3 protein reads CAWRHPGQGADTQYF.

About this clone itself: The missing CDR3 end, 3 residues past where the read stops, is filled in from the germline J gene. The V gene is TRBV30, the J gene TRBJ1-5; 8 nucleotides align to TRBD1. The CDR3 totals 13 residues. After removal of 0 bases from V and 5 bases from J, the junction contained 0 bases not matched to a gene. Germline V gives CDR1 GTSNPN, CDR2 SVGIG (reference sequence). CDR3 region: CAWSVQGDQPQHF. The part of the CDR3 DNA that was read is TGTGCCTGGAGTGTACAGGGGGATCAGCCC.

To note about this clone: The CDR3 end is not reached by the read, which stops 3 residues before it; the germline J gene fills it in. J is TRBJ2-7 and V is TRBV29-1; D may be TRBD2 (6 bases). Per the germline V gene, CDR1 is SQVTM and CDR2 is ANQGSEA. Between the trimmed V and J ends, which lost 3 bases and 2 bases, there was a span of 11 bases. This CDR3 has 13 residues. This CDR3 is CSVDLAGTYEQYF. Partial CDR3 DNA: TGCAGCGTTGACTTGGCGGGGACCTACGAG.